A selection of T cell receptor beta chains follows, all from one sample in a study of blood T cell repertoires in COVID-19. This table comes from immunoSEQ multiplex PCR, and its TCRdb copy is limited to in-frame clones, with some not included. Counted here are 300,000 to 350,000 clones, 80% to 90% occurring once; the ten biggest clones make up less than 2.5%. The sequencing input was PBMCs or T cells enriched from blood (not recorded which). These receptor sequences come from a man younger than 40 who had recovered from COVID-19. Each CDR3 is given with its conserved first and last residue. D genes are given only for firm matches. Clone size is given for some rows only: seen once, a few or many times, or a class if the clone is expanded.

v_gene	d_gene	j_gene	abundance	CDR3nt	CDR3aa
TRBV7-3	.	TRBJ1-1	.	TGTGCCAGCAGCTCAACCGGGGTCGCTGAAGCTTTCTTT	CASSSTGVAEAFF
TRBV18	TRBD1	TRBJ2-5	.	TGTGCCAGCTCACCGGGGCAGGGGGCCGAGACCCAGTACTTC	CASSPGQGAETQYF
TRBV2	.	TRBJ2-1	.	TGTGCCAGCAGTGGTTTAAATGAGCAGTTCTTC	CASSGLNEQFF
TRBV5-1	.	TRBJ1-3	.	TGCGCCAGCAGCCGGGACTGGGCCTCTGGAAACACCATATATTTT	CASSRDWASGNTIYF
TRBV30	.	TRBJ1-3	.	TGTGCCTGGAGTAGCGTTCCGAGGGATGTGTTTTATTTGTCGGTTTCTGGAAACACCATATATTTT	CAWSSVPRDVFYLSVSGNTIYF
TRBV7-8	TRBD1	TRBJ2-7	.	TGTGCCAGCAGCTTAGAATTCAGGGGGACCTACGAGCAGTACTTC	CASSLEFRGTYEQYF
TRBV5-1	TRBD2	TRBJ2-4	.	TGCGCCAGCAGCTTGGCTGCTAGCGGGCCCTTTCAGTACTTC	CASSLAASGPFQYF
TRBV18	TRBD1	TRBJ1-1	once	TGTGCCAGCTCACCTCTGACAGGGGTCAACTCTGAAGCTTTCTTT	CASSPLTGVNSEAFF
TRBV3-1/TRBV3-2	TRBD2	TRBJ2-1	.	TGTGCCAGCAGCCAAGCTAGCGGGGGGGCTTACAATGAGCAGTTCTTC	CASSQASGGAYNEQFF
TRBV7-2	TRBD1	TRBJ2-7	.	TGTGCCAGCAGTAGAGGGGGCGTGGACGAGCAGTACTTC	CASSRGGVDEQYF
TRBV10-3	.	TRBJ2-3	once	TGTGCCGTTACAGGGATTACCACAGATACGCAGTATTTT	CAVTGITTDTQYF
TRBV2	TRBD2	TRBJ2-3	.	TGTGCCAGCAGTACCTTAGCGGGAGGATCCACAGATACGCAGTATTTT	CASSTLAGGSTDTQYF
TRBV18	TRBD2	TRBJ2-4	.	TGTGCCAGCTCACCCGACCGGGGGGGCAGGGACATTCAGTACTTC	CASSPDRGGRDIQYF
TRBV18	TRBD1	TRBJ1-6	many	TGTGCCAGCTCACAACAGGGGGCGAATTCACCCCTCCACTTT	CASSQQGANSPLHF
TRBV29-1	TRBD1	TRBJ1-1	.	TGCAGCGTTGAAGCCAAATTCGACAGGGGGCGGTTAGGAGCTTTCTTT	CSVEAKFDRGRLGAFF
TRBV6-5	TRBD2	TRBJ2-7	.	TGTGCCAGCAGTAACCTAGCGGGGGGTATCAACGAGCAGTACTTC	CASSNLAGGINEQYF
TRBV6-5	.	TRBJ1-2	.	TGTGCCACAAATGTGCAGGGGTATCTGAGCTATGGCTACACCTTC	CATNVQGYLSYGYTF
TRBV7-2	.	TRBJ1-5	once	TGTGCCAGCAGCTTCTCGGGGTCAGACCAGCCCCAGCATTTT	CASSFSGSDQPQHF
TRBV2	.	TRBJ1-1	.	TGTGCCAGCAGTGAAGTTAGAACCCGGGTGGCTGAAGCTTTCTTT	CASSEVRTRVAEAFF
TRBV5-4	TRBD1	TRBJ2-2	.	TGTGCCAGCAGCCCTGGGACAGGGGACATCACCGGGGAGCTGTTTTTT	CASSPGTGDITGELFF
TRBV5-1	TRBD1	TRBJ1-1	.	TGCGCCAGCAGCTGGGGGACAGGGGTGACTGAAGCTTTCTTT	CASSWGTGVTEAFF
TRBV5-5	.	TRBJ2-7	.	TGTGCCAGCAGCCCTCTCACCCCCGGAGGAAACGAGCAGTACTTC	CASSPLTPGGNEQYF
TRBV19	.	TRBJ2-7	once	TGTGCCAGTAGTGGACAGGGAGGGTCCTACGAGCAGTACTTC	CASSGQGGSYEQYF
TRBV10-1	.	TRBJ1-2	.	TGCGCCAGCAGTGAGTCGCAGTCTGCCGGCTACACCTTC	CASSESQSAGYTF
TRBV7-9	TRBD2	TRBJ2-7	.	TGTGCCAGCAGCTTAGTTTCGGGGGGTAACGAGCAGTACTTC	CASSLVSGGNEQYF